The clone carrying this T cell receptor (beta chain) was seen a handful of times. Its antigen is unidentified. The sample comes from a study of blood T cells in healthy people across ages. Findings of the study overall: Because donor CMV status was unknown, expanded clonotype changes were possibly confounded.

The CDR3 sequence is 15 residues long. From germline, CDR1 is SGHTA and CDR2 FQGNSA. Trimming shortened V by 5 bases and J by 5 bases, and 17 bases separated the two germline ends. A second roughly 6 to 11 cycle PCR used barcoded and J-beta primers. TCRdb analysed the 5' RACE reads with MiXCR anew, one entry per CDR3 protein. The sample consists of approximately 1,100,000 distinct CDR3 sequences, 45% of them appearing once. This clonotype was sampled from a woman between 55 and 75 years old in good health. Sequencing was carried out using blood. The rearrangement links TRBV7-2 to TRBJ2-3, with D perhaps matching TRBD2 (5 bases). The CDR3 DNA follows: TGTGCCAGCAGCCCCCGGTCCGCTCGGGGAGATACGCAGTATTTT. Encoded protein: CASSPRSARGDTQYF.